The source of this T cell receptor (beta chain) is a study of T cell responses to AZD1222 COVID-19 vaccine. The length of the CDR3 is 13 residues. Germline values: CDR1 SGHDT, CDR2 YYEEEE. Trimming removed 7 bases from V and 4 bases from J; junction bases left unmatched: 8. Points from the study as a whole: Spike-specific TCR breadth rose after two AZD1222 doses, and depth rose as well. Donor demographics were predominantly white British with a female majority; clonal diversity may be underestimated.

On this clone itself: Antigen: not known.

TCRdb's copy holds only in-frame clones and misses some; the assay was immunoSEQ multiplex PCR. Of under 70,000 clones listed, nearly 80% are singletons. Sequenced material: peripheral blood, taken 28 days after the second AZD1222 dose. This receptor was taken from an adult who received the AZD1222 COVID-19 vaccine. The J gene is TRBJ2-7, the V gene TRBV5-6; TRBD1 matches 7 bases. The CDR3 loop is CASFRTGTYEQYF. CDR3 DNA: TGTGCCAGCTTTAGGACAGGTACTTACGAGCAGTACTTC.